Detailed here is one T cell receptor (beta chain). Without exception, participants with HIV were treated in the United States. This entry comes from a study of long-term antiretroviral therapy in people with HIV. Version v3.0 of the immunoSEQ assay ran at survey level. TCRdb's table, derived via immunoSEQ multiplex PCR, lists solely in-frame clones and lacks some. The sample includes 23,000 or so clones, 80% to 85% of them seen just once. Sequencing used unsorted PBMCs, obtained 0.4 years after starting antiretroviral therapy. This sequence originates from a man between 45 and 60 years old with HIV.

CDR3 nucleotide sequence: TGTGCCAGCAGCCCAAGAGGGGGGGGGACTAATGAAAAACTGTTTTTT. Protein product: CASSPRGGGTNEKLFF. The genes are TRBV4-2 and TRBJ1-4; weak D call: TRBD1 (6 bases). Trimming took 4 bases from V and 2 from J, leaving 14 bases between them. CDR1 LGHNA and CDR2 YNFKEQ come from the germline V gene. The CDR3 is 16 residues long.